Following are 30 T cell receptor beta chains from one sample sequenced in a study of blood T cell repertoires in COVID-19. TCRdb keeps only in-frame clones here, not all; method: immunoSEQ multiplex PCR. The table lists around 300,000 clones, around nine tenths of them singletons. Sequencing input: PBMCs or T cells enriched from blood (not recorded which). The receptors shown here come from a woman in her thirties or forties who had recovered from COVID-19.

The rearrangement joins TRBV9 to TRBJ2-1; 7 nucleotides line up with TRBD2. Germline values: CDR1 SGDLS, CDR2 YYNGEE. The CDR3 spans 15 residues. V gave up 3 bases and J gave up 7 bases; unmatched junction bases: 10. This chain's CDR3 is CASSAGTTAENEQFF. CDR3 nucleotides: TGTGCCAGCAGCGCTGGGACTACGGCCGAGAATGAGCAGTTCTTC.

The rearrangement joins TRBV2 to TRBJ2-3, with D possibly being TRBD2 (6 bases). From germline, CDR1 is SNHLY and CDR2 FYNNEI. V lost 6 bases, J lost 4 bases, and 14 bases lay in between. This CDR3 is 14 amino acids long. In DNA, the CDR3 is TGTGCCAGCAGCCTCGGGAGTGTCCCAGATACGCAGTATTTT. It translates to CASSLGSVPDTQYF.

V and J are TRBV7-9 and TRBJ1-2, with D perhaps matching TRBD1 (5 bases). Trimming shortened V by 2 bases and J by 4 bases, and 8 bases separated the two germline ends. Germline CDR1 and CDR2: SEHNR and FQNEAQ (reference sequence). This CDR3 region has 13 residues. The CDR3 region is CASSLQGSYGYTF. The DNA of the CDR3 is TGTGCCAGCAGCTTACAGGGTTCCTATGGCTACACCTTC.

This clone was recorded once. The rearrangement joins TRBV19 to TRBJ2-1, with D perhaps matching TRBD1 (6 bases). Trimming took 5 bases from V and 8 from J, leaving 13 bases between them. Germline CDR1 LNHDA, CDR2 SQIVND (reference sequence). The CDR3 length is 13 residues. In DNA form, the CDR3 reads TGTGCCAGTAGTCCAGTACAGGGCGATGAGCAGTTCTTC. Its translation is CASSPVQGDEQFF.

The chain recombines TRBV2 with TRBJ2-7; 9 bases map to TRBD2. Unmatched junction bases numbered 3, after V lost 4 bases and J lost 2 bases. Germline V gene sequence: CDR1 SNHLY, CDR2 FYNNEI. This CDR3 spans 14 amino acids. CDR3 coding DNA: TGTGCCAGCAGTGTAGCGGGAGTTCCCTACGAGCAGTACTTC. As protein: CASSVAGVPYEQYF.

V usage is TRBV3-1 (or the pseudogene TRBV3-2) and J usage is TRBJ2-2; TRBD2 is a possible D gene (5 bases). Trimming shortened V by 4 bases and J by 4 bases, and 19 bases separated the two germline ends. The CDR3 length is 17 residues. In germline, CDR1 is LGHDT, CDR2 YNNKEL (reference sequence). The CDR3: CASSRSEQRRLTGELFF. DNA of the CDR3: TGTGCCAGCAGCCGCTCCGAGCAGCGGAGACTCACCGGGGAGCTGTTTTTT.

The chain couples TRBV5-1 to TRBJ1-2; 8 bases align to TRBD1. Germline loops: CDR1 SGHRS, CDR2 YFSETQ. The CDR3 extends over 15 amino acids. After removal of 8 bases from V and 3 bases from J, the junction contained 12 bases not matched to a gene. The CDR3 is CASRGSPTGDYGYTF. The CDR3 bases are TGCGCCAGTAGGGGGTCCCCGACAGGGGACTATGGCTACACCTTC.

The gene calls are TRBV11-1 and TRBJ2-1; D is unclear. This CDR3 comprises 11 residues. The V gene's germline CDR1 is SGHAT and CDR2 FQDESV (reference sequence). Deletions cut 4 bases from V and 10 bases from J, with 8 bases between. For the CDR3, the DNA is TGTGCCAGCAGCTCTGTCACAGAGCAGTTCTTC. This encodes CASSSVTEQFF.

The chain links TRBV19 to TRBJ2-1; TRBD1 agrees at 9 bases. Germline trimming cut 5 bases from V and 6 bases from J; bases unmatched to any gene: 8. CDR1 and CDR2 from the germline V gene are LNHDA and SQIVND (reference sequence). CDR3 length: 15 residues. This chain's CDR3 is CASSSRDRVFNEQFF. CDR3 DNA sequence: TGTGCCAGTAGTTCCCGGGACAGGGTTTTCAATGAGCAGTTCTTC.

This chain joins TRBV5-4 and TRBJ2-3; D is ambiguous. The V end was cut by 5 bases, the J end by 1 base, with 14 bases between. The CDR3 has 15 residues. Germline CDR1 and CDR2: SGHNT and YYREEE (reference sequence). For the CDR3, the DNA is TGTGCCAGCAGACCCCAGGCCACACGCACAGATACGCAGTATTTT. Its protein is CASRPQATRTDTQYF.

This clone has only a few counts. This chain joins TRBV6-5 and TRBJ2-7; D perhaps matches TRBD2 (5 bases). In germline, CDR1 is MNHEY, CDR2 SVGAGI. The CDR3 extends over 12 amino acids. V was cut by 10 bases and J by 3 bases, with 13 bases left in between. The CDR3 sequence: CATRTVLYEQYF. In nucleotides, the CDR3 is TGTGCCACCCGGACTGTCCTCTACGAGCAGTACTTC.

This clone has at least ten counts. The genes are TRBV14 and TRBJ2-7; TRBD2 matches 8 bases. The CDR3 sequence is 17 residues long. The J segment lost 7 bases and the V segment lost 0 bases, leaving 14 bases of the junction unmatched. Looked up from germline, CDR1 is SGHDN and CDR2 is FVKESK. CDR3 amino acids: CASSQDSLAGTWGEQYF. CDR3 bases: TGTGCCAGCAGCCAAGATTCCCTAGCGGGCACTTGGGGGGAGCAGTACTTC.

CDR3 sequence (DNA): TGTGCCAGCAGCTTAGGTTCCCGGGAGACCCAGTACTTC. Protein sequence: CASSLGSRETQYF. V usage is TRBV11-1 and J usage is TRBJ2-5; D remains ambiguous. The CDR3 loop spans 13 amino acids. The germline gives CDR1 SGHAT, CDR2 FQDESV (reference sequence). Trimming took 1 base from V and 5 from J, leaving 8 bases between them.

This clone has a single count. The rearrangement joins TRBV7-3 to TRBJ2-3, with 7 bases matching TRBD2. The CDR3 is made up of 15 amino acids. In germline, CDR1 is SGHTA, CDR2 FQGTGA. V shed 3 bases and J 6 bases; nucleotides not matched to a gene: 9. This CDR3 reads CASSLGTNAGDTQYF. CDR3 nucleotides: TGTGCCAGCAGCTTGGGGACTAACGCAGGCGATACGCAGTATTTT.

V is TRBV19 and J is TRBJ2-7, with D unresolved. The CDR3 contains 13 residues. V lost 7 bases and J 5 bases, leaving 15 bases between the germline ends. The germline CDR1 and CDR2 sequences are LNHDA and SQIVND (reference sequence). CDR3 bases: TGTGCCAGTACCTCGGCTAGGTCCCACGAGCAGTACTTC. Its protein is CASTSARSHEQYF.

The chain is built from TRBV3-1 (or the pseudogene TRBV3-2) and TRBJ2-5, with 10 bases matching TRBD2. The trim removed 1 base at V and 6 bases at J, leaving 8 bases unmatched. This CDR3 is 16 amino acids long. Per the germline V gene, CDR1 is LGHDT and CDR2 is YNNKEL (reference sequence). As DNA, the CDR3 is TGTGCCAGCAGCCAAGTCGCGACTAGCGGGCAAAAGACCCAGTACTTC. As protein: CASSQVATSGQKTQYF.

This clone was detected only once. The chain carries TRBV2 and TRBJ2-1; D gene uncertain. The CDR3 runs to 14 residues. The germline gives CDR1 SNHLY, CDR2 FYNNEI. V was pared by 4 bases and J by 1 base, with 8 bases between. The CDR3 is CASSVGRSYNEQFF. As DNA, the CDR3 is TGTGCCAGCAGTGTTGGCAGATCCTACAATGAGCAGTTCTTC.

This clone has a count of ten or more. The chain links TRBV28 to TRBJ2-7; TRBD2 is a possible D gene (6 bases). Deletions cut 3 bases from V and 2 bases from J, with 11 bases between. This CDR3 spans 14 amino acids. Germline V gene sequence: CDR1 MDHEN, CDR2 SYDVKM. CDR3 in DNA: TGTGCCAGCAGTTTGGGGGAGGTGGCCTACGAGCAGTACTTC. This gives the protein CASSLGEVAYEQYF.

The chain combines TRBV24-1 with TRBJ2-1; 11 bases are shared with TRBD2. This CDR3 has 16 amino acids. Germline lookup yields CDR1 KGHDR and CDR2 SFDVKD. Unmatched junction bases numbered 2, after V lost 2 bases and J lost 3 bases. The CDR3 DNA sequence: TGTGCCACCAGTGATTCCGGGACTAGCGGCTACAATGAGCAGTTCTTC. Amino acids: CATSDSGTSGYNEQFF.

V gene TRBV20-1 combines with J gene TRBJ1-5, with D possibly being TRBD1 (5 bases). The CDR3 sequence is 10 residues long. From germline, CDR1 is DFQATT and CDR2 SNEGSKA (reference sequence). The V gene lost 5 bases and the J gene lost 13 bases, with 12 bases spanning the gap. CDR3 loop: CSAGTGGQHF. Written as DNA, the CDR3 is TGCAGTGCTGGGACCGGGGGGCAGCATTTT.

The chain couples TRBV19 to TRBJ1-5, with 7 nucleotides matching TRBD1. Germline V gene sequence: CDR1 LNHDA, CDR2 SQIVND (reference sequence). This CDR3 spans 14 amino acids. The junction had 6 bases not matched to a gene; V was cut back by 7 bases and J by 3 bases. DNA for the CDR3: TGTGCCAGTACCCTACAGGGGTCCAATCAGCCCCAGCATTTT. Encoded protein: CASTLQGSNQPQHF.

CDR3 protein: CASSLDRLAGVGEQYF. The CDR3 nucleotides are TGTGCCAGCAGCTTAGACCGACTAGCGGGAGTTGGCGAGCAGTACTTC. The V and J genes are TRBV11-2 and TRBJ2-7, with TRBD2 identical over 12 bases. Trimming cost V 0 bases and J 6 bases; bases outside gene matches: 6. The CDR3 extends over 16 amino acids. Germline loops: CDR1 SGHAT, CDR2 FQNNGV.

V and J are TRBV7-2 and TRBJ2-5; D possibly corresponds to TRBD1 (6 bases). In germline, CDR1 is SGHTA, CDR2 FQGNSA. This CDR3 region has 13 residues. The V gene lost 4 bases and the J gene lost 5 bases, with 11 bases spanning the gap. The CDR3, as DNA: TGTGCCAGCAGCTCTACAGGGCCGGAGACCCAGTACTTC. Its translation: CASSSTGPETQYF.

The gene calls are TRBV6-5 and TRBJ1-1; D not resolved. The length of the CDR3 is 15 residues. Germline assignment: CDR1 MNHEY and CDR2 SVGAGI. V was shortened by 0 bases and J by 0 bases, with 8 bases between the two germline ends. The CDR3 DNA is TGTGCCAGCAGTTACTCGGCGGAATTGAACACTGAAGCTTTCTTT. This translates into CASSYSAELNTEAFF.

The chain employs TRBV5-1 and TRBJ2-2, with 9 bases fitting TRBD1. Trimming at V came to 2 bases and at J to 6 bases, leaving 5 bases not matched to a gene. The CDR3 runs to 15 residues. The germline V gene has CDR1 SGHRS and CDR2 YFSETQ. CDR3 nucleotides: TGCGCCAGCAGCTTCGACGGGACAGGGTCCGGGGAGCTGTTTTTT. Encoded protein: CASSFDGTGSGELFF.

V and J are TRBV28 and TRBJ2-7, with 10 bases identical to TRBD1. The V gene's germline CDR1 is MDHEN and CDR2 SYDVKM. V shed 6 bases, J shed 2 bases, and the junction held 10 bases outside the gene matches. This CDR3 comprises 16 residues. The CDR3 DNA is TGTGCCAGCAGCCCTCCTTCCGGGACAGGGGCCTACGAGCAGTACTTC. Translated, it gives CASSPPSGTGAYEQYF.

V usage is TRBV12-3 or TRBV12-4 and J usage is TRBJ2-3; weak D call: TRBD2 (5 bases). The CDR3 sequence is 13 residues long. The V and J ends lost 4 bases and 1 base respectively, with 6 bases between them. The CDR3 here is CASSSRGTDTQYF. CDR3 nucleotide sequence: TGTGCCAGCAGTTCGCGGGGCACAGATACGCAGTATTTT.

This chain links TRBV20-1 with TRBJ2-7; no definite D call. Trimming pared 3 bases from V and 6 bases from J, leaving 9 bases between. The CDR3 loop spans 11 amino acids. The germline CDR1 and CDR2 sequences are DFQATT and SNEGSKA (reference sequence). The CDR3 spells CSASSGFEQYF. DNA for the CDR3: TGCAGTGCTAGTTCAGGTTTCGAGCAGTACTTC.

CDR3 residues: CASSFVRGEQYF. CDR3 DNA: TGTGCCAGCAGTTTTGTTAGGGGGGAGCAGTACTTC. The rearrangement uses TRBV28 and TRBJ2-7, with a weak D call TRBD1 (6 bases). CDR3 length equals 12 residues. V lost 3 bases and J 7 bases, leaving 10 bases between the germline ends. Germline values: CDR1 MDHEN, CDR2 SYDVKM.

This chain connects TRBV12-3 or TRBV12-4 to TRBJ2-1; D possibly corresponds to TRBD2 (6 bases). The CDR3 length is 13 residues. V was clipped by 11 bases and J by 2 bases, with 13 bases between them. The CDR3: CASLLAPYNEQFF. In DNA, the CDR3 is TGTGCCTCCCTACTAGCCCCCTACAATGAGCAGTTCTTC.